This TCR beta chain was recorded in a study of T-cell reconstitution after alpha-beta-depleted transplantation in children. Preparation of the TCRbeta library used unique molecular identifiers. One entry per CDR3 protein, called by TCRdb with MiXCR from the PCR reads. The data contain 200,000 to 250,000 distinct CDR3 sequences, 9.5% to 15% of them singletons. The CDR3 covers 17 residues. Trimming shortened V by 2 bases and J by 4 bases, and 17 bases separated the two germline ends. Germline CDR1 is MNHEY and CDR2 is SVGAGI. This clonotype showed up many times. This sequence joins TRBV6-5 and TRBJ1-4; D possibly corresponds to TRBD1 (6 bases). This TCR derives from a human donor who donated a stem cell graft to a child with acute lymphoblastic leukemia. The source was PBMCs from the stem cell graft donor, collected from the stem cell graft. CDR3 DNA sequence: TGTGCCAGCAGTTACCCTCAAAGGACAGCGGTTAATGAAAAACTGTTTTTT. Its translation is CASSYPQRTAVNEKLFF.